These 27 T cell receptor beta chains originate from one sample sequenced in a study of CD8 T cells in Susac syndrome. The authors reverse transcribed roughly 0.5 to 1 ug RNA with random hexamers. TCRdb itself ran the immunoSEQ multiplex PCR reads through MiXCR, one entry per CDR3 protein. Of around 130,000 distinct CDR3 sequences listed, around 94% are singletons. What was sequenced was CD4+ T cells from PBMCs. Receptors originate from a human donor with multiple sclerosis.

V gene TRBV19 combines with J gene TRBJ1-3; D ambiguous. V was trimmed by 11 bases and J by 4 bases, leaving 9 bases between them. CDR3 size: 11 residues. Germline V CDR1 and CDR2: LNHDA, SQIVND (reference sequence). Here the CDR3 DNA reads TGTGCCGGAGGTATGGGAAACACCATATATTTT. Translated: CAGGMGNTIYF.

Of note for this clonotype: At one boundary the junction diverges from the germline segment, which might be a read error. This chain connects TRBV9 to TRBJ2-4, with 9 bases lining up with TRBD1. The CDR3 loop spans 14 amino acids. Germline-derived CDR1 and CDR2 are SGDLS and YYNGEE. CDR3 loop: CASCVDRGRDIQYF. The CDR3 DNA is TGTGCCAGCTGCGTCGACAGGGGGAGAGACATTCAGTACTTC.

The chain couples TRBV19 to TRBJ1-2; D ambiguous. With 3 bases removed from V and 4 bases from J, the gap between germline ends came to 12 bases. CDR3 length: 14 amino acids. Germline CDR1 reads LNHDA; CDR2 reads SQIVND (reference sequence). DNA of the CDR3: TGTGCCAGTAGTATTCTTGACCCGATCTATGGCTACACCTTC. Translation: CASSILDPIYGYTF. Full variable domain (rest looked up from reference TRBV19 and TRBJ1-2): DGGITQSPKYLFRKEGQNVTLSCEQNLNHDAMYWYRQDPGQGLRLIYYSQIVNDFQKGDIAEGYSVSREKKESFPLTVTSAQKNPTAFYLCASSILDPIYGYTFGSGTRLTVV.

This chain links TRBV11-2 with TRBJ2-7; unclear D gene. The CDR3 extends over 13 amino acids. The V gene lost 7 bases and the J gene lost 3 bases, with 13 bases spanning the gap. CDR1 and CDR2 (germline): SGHAT, FQNNGV. CDR3 DNA sequence: TGTGCCAGCACCAACCCCCCGATCTACGAGCAGTACTTC. Its translation: CASTNPPIYEQYF.

The rearrangement uses TRBV29-1 and TRBJ1-2; 9 nucleotides agree with TRBD1. With V trimmed by 7 bases and J by 5 bases, 14 bases remained unmatched. CDR1 is SQVTM and CDR2 is ANQGSEA in the germline V gene. The CDR3 runs 15 residues. The CDR3: CSATGGAVDLYGYTF. In DNA, the CDR3 is TGCAGCGCCACAGGGGGCGCGGTTGACCTTTATGGCTACACCTTC.

The J gene is TRBJ2-6, the V gene TRBV2, with TRBD1 as a possible D gene (6 bases). This CDR3 comprises 13 residues. V dropped 10 bases and J dropped 4 bases, with 11 bases sitting between them. Germline V gene data show CDR1 as SNHLY and CDR2 as FYNNEI. The CDR3 DNA is TGTGCCACCAACAGGGCCGGGGCCAACGTCCTGACTTTC. Encoded protein: CATNRAGANVLTF. Filled out from reference TRBV2 and TRBJ2-6, the complete variable domain reads EPEVTQTPSHQVTQMGQEVILRCVPISNHLYFYWYRQILGQKVEFLVSFYNNEISEKSEIFDDQFSVERPDGSNFTLKIRSTKLEDSAMYFCATNRAGANVLTFGAGSRLTVL.

The J gene is TRBJ1-1, the V gene TRBV20-1; D remains ambiguous. Germline V gene lookup returns CDR1 DFQATT and CDR2 SNEGSKA (reference sequence). The CDR3 extends over 15 amino acids. The V end was cut by 6 bases, the J end by 2 bases, with 19 bases between. Here the CDR3 reads CSAPHGLGANTEAFF. DNA for the CDR3: TGCAGTGCCCCACATGGACTGGGAGCTAACACTGAAGCTTTCTTT.

V is TRBV6-5 and J is TRBJ2-1; possible D gene TRBD1, 6 bases. CDR1 and CDR2 from the germline V gene are MNHEY and SVGAGI. CDR3 length: 13 amino acids. Trimming took off 4 bases at V and 6 bases at J, with 10 bases between the two ends. CDR3 DNA sequence: TGTGCCAGCAGTTCCCAGGGGATCAATGAGCAGTTCTTC. Translated: CASSSQGINEQFF.

J is TRBJ1-1 and V is TRBV10-3; no clear D gene. The CDR3 totals 14 residues. Deletions cut 2 bases from V and 3 bases from J, with 10 bases between. CDR1 is ENHRY, CDR2 SYGVKD, per germline. CDR3 sequence (DNA): TGTGCCATCAGTGAGGGGATGGCGGACACTGAAGCTTTCTTT. Translating gives CAISEGMADTEAFF.

V and J are TRBV14 and TRBJ2-6; D remains ambiguous. The V end lost 5 bases, the J end lost 2 bases, and 4 bases lay between the germline ends. In germline, CDR1 is SGHDN, CDR2 FVKESK. This CDR3 spans 13 amino acids. CDR3 in amino acids: CASSGAGANVLTF. CDR3 DNA: TGTGCCAGCAGCGGGGCTGGGGCCAACGTCCTGACTTTC.

The gene calls are TRBV7-9 and TRBJ1-2; 9 bases are a match to TRBD1. There are 14 residues in the CDR3. Per the germline V gene, CDR1 is SEHNR and CDR2 is FQNEAQ (reference sequence). V lost 4 bases to trimming and J lost 4 bases; unmatched junction nucleotides: 4. The CDR3 is CASSSGQGLYGYTF. Written as DNA, the CDR3 is TGTGCCAGCAGCTCGGGACAGGGCCTCTATGGCTACACCTTC.

The chain recombines TRBV3-1 with TRBJ1-3; D call uncertain. CDR1 and CDR2 (germline): LGHDT, YNNKEL (reference sequence). CDR3 length: 18 amino acids. V was pared by 1 base and J by 0 bases, with 16 bases between. CDR3 sequence: CASSQVEPIHSSGNTIYF. The CDR3 DNA is TGTGCCAGCAGCCAAGTGGAACCCATACATTCCTCTGGAAACACCATATATTTT. Based on the CDR3 plus reference TRBV3-1 and TRBJ1-3, the full variable domain is DTAVSQTPKYLVTQMGNDKSIKCEQNLGHDTMYWYKQDSKKFLKIMFSYNNKELIINETVPNRFSPKSPDKAHLNLHINSLELGDSAVYFCASSQVEPIHSSGNTIYFGEGSWLTVV.

The chain joins TRBV2 to TRBJ2-7; TRBD2 matches 11 bases. V lost 3 bases and J lost 1; bases outside the gene matches: 5. Germline V lookup: CDR1 SNHLY, CDR2 FYNNEI. The CDR3 is 16 amino acids. The CDR3 protein is CASSERTSGYSYEQYF. The CDR3 DNA follows: TGTGCCAGCAGTGAGAGGACTAGCGGGTATTCCTACGAGCAGTACTTC. Combining the CDR3 with reference TRBV2 and TRBJ2-7 gives the whole variable domain EPEVTQTPSHQVTQMGQEVILRCVPISNHLYFYWYRQILGQKVEFLVSFYNNEISEKSEIFDDQFSVERPDGSNFTLKIRSTKLEDSAMYFCASSERTSGYSYEQYFGPGTRLTVT.

This chain links TRBV6-5 with TRBJ1-1, with no clear D. Germline assignment: CDR1 MNHEY and CDR2 SVGAGI. The CDR3 is 13 amino acids. Between the trimmed V and J ends, which lost 2 bases and 4 bases, there was a span of 8 bases. The CDR3 protein is CASSYGDSTEAFF. DNA of the CDR3: TGTGCCAGCAGTTACGGGGATAGCACTGAAGCTTTCTTT.

V and J are TRBV6-1 and TRBJ1-1; 8 nucleotides line up with TRBD1. The germline gives CDR1 MNHNS, CDR2 SASEGT. The CDR3 sequence is 16 residues long. V was clipped by 6 bases and J by 4 bases; unmatched bases: 13. The CDR3 sequence: CASRDPGGGMGTEAFF. CDR3 coding DNA: TGTGCCAGCAGGGACCCAGGGGGCGGGATGGGCACTGAAGCTTTCTTT.

CDR3 bases: TGTGCCAGCAGCTTCTCGGGATCCGCCGGGGAGCTGTTTTTT. Its translation is CASSFSGSAGELFF. V gene TRBV11-3 combines with J gene TRBJ2-2; D perhaps matches TRBD2 (5 bases). The CDR3 has 14 residues. CDR1 and CDR2 (germline): SGHNT, YENEEA. Trimming took off 3 bases at V and 6 bases at J, with 11 bases between the two ends.

The chain carries TRBV6-1 and TRBJ2-2; 8 bases align to TRBD2. This CDR3 has 17 residues. After removal of 6 bases from V and 4 bases from J, the junction contained 13 bases not matched to a gene. The germline V gene has CDR1 MNHNS and CDR2 SASEGT. The CDR3 coding sequence is TGTGCCAGCAGGCCCTTACGGTCTAGCGGGCTCACCGGGGAGCTGTTTTTT. Translated: CASRPLRSSGLTGELFF.

The chain joins TRBV15 to TRBJ2-2; a weak D match, TRBD1 (5 bases). V lost 2 bases and J 3 bases, leaving 7 bases between the germline ends. This CDR3 comprises 14 residues. Looked up from germline, CDR1 is LNHNV and CDR2 is YYDKDF (reference sequence). CDR3 nucleotide sequence: TGTGCCACCAGCAGACAGGGCTACACCGGGGAGCTGTTTTTT. It encodes CATSRQGYTGELFF.

CDR3 sequence (DNA): TGTGCCAGCTCACCACCTTCGGGGGCTGATGGCTACACCTTC. Its protein product is CASSPPSGADGYTF. The genes are TRBV18 and TRBJ1-2; maybe TRBD1 (6 bases). The V end lost 0 bases, the J end lost 6 bases, and 11 bases lay between the germline ends. The CDR3 extends over 14 amino acids. Germline CDR1 reads KGHSH; CDR2 reads LQKENI.

The rearrangement uses TRBV27 and TRBJ1-2; 9 bases are shared with TRBD1. Per germline, CDR1 MNHEY and CDR2 SMNVEV (reference sequence). The CDR3 loop spans 13 amino acids. The trim removed 4 bases at V and 8 bases at J, leaving 5 bases unmatched. CDR3 coding DNA: TGTGCCAGCAGTTCCCAGACAGGGGGAGGCTACACCTTC. Residues: CASSSQTGGGYTF.

This clonotype occurred a few times. V is TRBV12-3 or TRBV12-4 and J is TRBJ2-5, with 11 bases aligning to TRBD1. The CDR3 runs to 13 residues. Germline trimming cut 6 bases from V and 5 bases from J; bases unmatched to any gene: 2. CDR3 region: CASSRDRGETQYF. The CDR3 nucleotides are TGTGCCAGCAGCCGGGACAGGGGGGAGACCCAGTACTTC.

V gene TRBV3-1 combines with J gene TRBJ1-1, with a possible D match to TRBD1 (5 bases). Trimming shortened V by 4 bases and J by 3 bases, and 12 bases separated the two germline ends. CDR1 is LGHDT and CDR2 is YNNKEL in the germline V gene (reference sequence). The CDR3 totals 14 residues. The CDR3 DNA follows: TGTGCCAGCAGCCCCCAGGGCAGGGACACTGAAGCTTTCTTT. Encoded protein: CASSPQGRDTEAFF.

CDR3 bases: TGCGCCAGCAGCTTAGCGGGGGAACTAAATGAGCAGTTCTTC. It codes for CASSLAGELNEQFF. The chain joins TRBV5-1 to TRBJ2-1, with 8 bases lining up with TRBD2. Germline assignment: CDR1 SGHRS and CDR2 YFSETQ. V was pared by 2 bases and J by 7 bases, with 5 bases of the junction left unmatched. The CDR3 covers 14 residues.

This clonotype was counted once. The rearrangement links TRBV3-1 to TRBJ2-7; D is perhaps TRBD1 or TRBD2 (5 bases each). Germline CDR1 reads LGHDT; CDR2 reads YNNKEL (reference sequence). The V end lost 4 bases, the J end lost 6 bases, and 13 bases lay between the germline ends. CDR3 length: 13 residues. This CDR3 reads CASSRDPSGEQYF. The CDR3 DNA reads TGTGCCAGCAGCCGGGACCCGTCGGGCGAGCAGTACTTC.

The chain joins TRBV2 to TRBJ1-4; D remains unclear. The CDR3 covers 13 residues. Trimming stripped 7 bases from V and 5 bases from J, with 11 bases between. Germline assignment: CDR1 SNHLY and CDR2 FYNNEI. The CDR3 DNA reads TGTGCCAGCACTGGGAGGGTCAATGAAAAACTGTTTTTT. This sequence encodes CASTGRVNEKLFF.

The genes are TRBV3-1 and TRBJ2-2; possibly TRBD1 for D (7 bases). Germline lookup yields CDR1 LGHDT and CDR2 YNNKEL (reference sequence). The germline V and J ends were trimmed by 4 bases and 0 bases, with 18 bases remaining between them. The CDR3 covers 18 residues. CDR3 coding DNA: TGTGCCAGCAGCCGCGGAACTCAGGGGGGCCCGAACACCGGGGAGCTGTTTTTT. This codes for CASSRGTQGGPNTGELFF. The whole variable domain, filled in from reference TRBV3-1 and TRBJ2-2, reads DTAVSQTPKYLVTQMGNDKSIKCEQNLGHDTMYWYKQDSKKFLKIMFSYNNKELIINETVPNRFSPKSPDKAHLNLHINSLELGDSAVYFCASSRGTQGGPNTGELFFGEGSRLTVL.

The chain couples TRBV6-2 or TRBV6-3 to TRBJ1-1; D is unresolved. The V gene lost 5 bases and the J gene lost 11 bases, with 15 bases spanning the gap. Germline V gene data show CDR1 as MNHEY and CDR2 as SVGEGT. The CDR3 contains 12 residues. CDR3 amino acids: CASSDDREMAFF. In DNA form, the CDR3 reads TGTGCCAGCAGTGACGACCGTGAAATGGCTTTCTTT.